The 27 T cell receptor beta chains below come from one sample, sequenced in a study of blood T cell repertoires in COVID-19. Produced via immunoSEQ multiplex PCR; TCRdb's table is partial and in-frame only. There are roughly 60,000 clones in the sample; around 80% occur only once, and roughly 10% lies in the top ten. Sequencing input: peripheral blood. These receptors all stem from a man in his thirties or forties with COVID-19, enrolled during active disease.

The genes are TRBV9 and TRBJ2-3, with 7 bases identical to TRBD2. CDR3 length equals 15 residues. Germline loops: CDR1 SGDLS, CDR2 YYNGEE. V was pared by 2 bases and J by 3 bases, with 6 bases of the junction left unmatched. DNA for the CDR3: TGTGCCAGCAGCGTTGGTAGCGGGTTTACAGATACGCAGTATTTT. Amino acid sequence: CASSVGSGFTDTQYF.

The CDR3 reads CASSYSTRVGYGYTF. The CDR3 DNA sequence: TGTGCCAGCAGTTACTCGACCAGGGTGGGCTATGGCTACACCTTC. The chain couples TRBV6-5 to TRBJ1-2; tentatively, D is TRBD1 (5 bases). The CDR3 length is 15 residues. Trimming shortened V by 0 bases and J by 4 bases, and 12 bases separated the two germline ends. Germline V lookup: CDR1 MNHEY, CDR2 SVGAGI.

The rearrangement links TRBV5-1 to TRBJ2-5; 9 bases match TRBD1. This CDR3 region has 17 residues. CDR1 and CDR2 (germline): SGHRS, YFSETQ. J lost 5 bases, V lost 4 bases, and 15 bases had no gene match. The DNA of the CDR3 is TGCGCCAGCAGCCCATTTGGGCCACAGGGGGCCGGCGAGACCCAGTACTTC. Translating gives CASSPFGPQGAGETQYF.

The chain joins TRBV24-1 to TRBJ2-1; 10 positions agree with TRBD2. The CDR3 is 16 residues long. Germline CDR1 reads KGHDR; CDR2 reads SFDVKD. With V trimmed by 5 bases and J by 5 bases, 8 bases remained unmatched. The CDR3 DNA reads as TGTGCCACCAGTGGCGAGAATAGCGGGAGGAACAATGAGCAGTTCTTC. Amino acid sequence: CATSGENSGRNNEQFF.

The rearrangement joins TRBV7-2 to TRBJ2-6; possible D gene TRBD1, 6 bases. The CDR3 is made up of 19 amino acids. CDR1 SGHTA and CDR2 FQGNSA come from the germline V gene. Trimming took off 6 bases at V and 0 bases at J, with 21 bases between the two ends. In nucleotides, the CDR3 is TGTGCCAGCAGTTTGGGGCCTTGGACAGCAAGCTCTGGGGCCAACGTCCTGACTTTC. Its protein is CASSLGPWTASSGANVLTF.

Only a few counts were recorded for this clone. The V gene is TRBV19, the J gene TRBJ1-5; D is possibly TRBD1 (5 bases). The CDR3 length is 14 residues. V lost 6 bases to trimming and J lost 5 bases, with 14 bases between them. Germline V CDR1 and CDR2: LNHDA, SQIVND (reference sequence). CDR3 nucleotide sequence: TGTGCCAGTAGGGAAGATGGGGGGGATCAGCCCCAGCATTTT. It yields the protein CASREDGGDQPQHF.

The chain combines TRBV2 with TRBJ2-7; 10 nucleotides agree with TRBD1. Germline V CDR1 and CDR2: SNHLY, FYNNEI. The CDR3 runs to 13 residues. V lost 6 bases and J lost 4; bases outside the gene matches: 3. CDR3 coding DNA: TGTGCCAGCAGGGGGACAGGGGAATACGAGCAGTACTTC. The encoded protein is CASRGTGEYEQYF.

The chain has TRBV6-5 and TRBJ2-2; no clear D. Trimming left V 7 bases short and J 1 base short, with 4 bases between. In germline, CDR1 is MNHEY, CDR2 SVGAGI. The CDR3 runs 12 residues. CDR3 loop: CASTGNTGELFF. The CDR3 DNA sequence: TGTGCCAGCACCGGGAACACCGGGGAGCTGTTTTTT.

This clone was picked up one time. The chain has TRBV30 and TRBJ2-5, with TRBD2 identical over 7 bases. The CDR3 has 13 amino acids. Trimming cost V 2 bases and J 7 bases; bases outside gene matches: 7. Germline V lookup: CDR1 GTSNPN, CDR2 SVGIG (reference sequence). The CDR3 nucleotides read TGTGCCTGGAGTAGAGGCGGGGAGGGGACCCAGTACTTC. The encoded protein is CAWSRGGEGTQYF.

The V call is TRBV28, the J call TRBJ1-6, with a tentative D call TRBD1 (5 bases). The V and J ends lost 5 bases and 6 bases respectively, with 11 bases between them. The germline V gene has CDR1 MDHEN and CDR2 SYDVKM. This CDR3 region has 14 residues. CDR3 protein: CASSPGGANSPLHF. CDR3 coding DNA: TGTGCCAGCAGTCCAGGAGGGGCTAATTCACCCCTCCACTTT.

The V call is TRBV5-6, the J call TRBJ1-5, with TRBD1 identical over 8 bases. The CDR3 contains 16 residues. V was pared by 0 bases and J by 0 bases, with 2 bases of the junction left unmatched. Germline V gene data show CDR1 as SGHDT and CDR2 as YYEEEE. CDR3 region: CASSLGDRFSNQPQHF. The CDR3, as DNA: TGTGCCAGCAGCTTGGGGGACAGGTTTAGCAATCAGCCCCAGCATTTT.

Written as DNA, the CDR3 is TGTGCCAGCAGTGTTGAAGCGGGAGGGCCCCCAGATACGCAGTATTTT. It specifies CASSVEAGGPPDTQYF. This chain joins TRBV6-4 and TRBJ2-3, with 10 bases matching TRBD2. J lost 4 bases, V lost 4 bases, and 8 bases had no gene match. CDR1 MRHNA and CDR2 SNTAGT come from the germline V gene. This CDR3 is built from 16 residues.

J is TRBJ2-1 and V is TRBV28, with TRBD2 matching over 9 bases. Germline assignment: CDR1 MDHEN and CDR2 SYDVKM. The V and J ends lost 5 bases and 5 bases, in that order; junction bases with no gene match: 7. The CDR3 totals 15 residues. The CDR3 spells CASSPSGTSNNEQFF. The DNA for the CDR3 is TGTGCCAGCAGTCCATCCGGGACTAGCAACAATGAGCAGTTCTTC.

The V call is TRBV15, the J call TRBJ1-4, with 8 nucleotides matching TRBD1. The germline gives CDR1 LNHNV, CDR2 YYDKDF (reference sequence). V shed 2 bases, J shed 3 bases, and the junction held 5 bases outside the gene matches. This CDR3 is built from 16 residues. The CDR3 here is CATSRPQGVSNEKLFF. CDR3 DNA sequence: TGTGCCACCAGCAGACCACAGGGGGTGTCTAATGAAAAACTGTTTTTT. The full variable domain, with the rest looked up from reference TRBV15 and TRBJ1-4, is DAMVIQNPRYQVTQFGKPVTLSCSQTLNHNVMYWYQQKSSQAPKLLFHYYDKDFNNEADTPDNFQSRRPNTSFCFLDIRSPGLGDTAMYLCATSRPQGVSNEKLFFGSGTQLSVL.

This chain joins TRBV7-6 and TRBJ2-7, with D maybe TRBD1 (5 bases). This CDR3 is 12 amino acids long. Germline CDR1 reads SGHVS; CDR2 reads FNYEAQ. V lost 5 bases and J 6 bases, leaving 11 bases between the germline ends. The CDR3 region is CASSATGGEQYF. The CDR3, as DNA: TGTGCCAGCAGCGCCACAGGTGGCGAGCAGTACTTC.

CDR3 nucleotides: TGCAGCGTTGAAACGGACAGGTTCTTATCATCCCACGAGCAGTACTTC. Translating gives CSVETDRFLSSHEQYF. This rearrangement joins TRBV29-1 to TRBJ2-7; 7 positions match TRBD1. The germline V gene encodes CDR1 SQVTM and CDR2 ANQGSEA. The CDR3 sequence is 16 residues long. Unmatched junction bases numbered 15, after V lost 2 bases and J lost 5 bases.

Within the sample, this clone is medium-sized. The chain links TRBV7-9 to TRBJ2-7; 8 bases are a match to TRBD1. The CDR3 sequence is 16 residues long. Germline V gene data show CDR1 as SEHNR and CDR2 as FQNEAQ (reference sequence). V was clipped by 3 bases and J by 2 bases; unmatched bases: 9. The CDR3 sequence is CASSFETGALAYEQYF. The CDR3 DNA reads as TGTGCCAGCAGCTTTGAGACAGGGGCCTTAGCCTACGAGCAGTACTTC.

This sequence joins TRBV19 and TRBJ2-1, with D perhaps matching TRBD2 (5 bases). The CDR3 contains 12 residues. V was clipped by 2 bases and J by 8 bases, with 7 bases between them. CDR1 is LNHDA and CDR2 is SQIVND in the germline V gene (reference sequence). CDR3 sequence: CASSITRYEQFF. DNA of the CDR3: TGTGCCAGTAGTATAACTAGATATGAGCAGTTCTTC. Complete variable domain (other parts from reference TRBV19 and TRBJ2-1): DGGITQSPKYLFRKEGQNVTLSCEQNLNHDAMYWYRQDPGQGLRLIYYSQIVNDFQKGDIAEGYSVSREKKESFPLTVTSAQKNPTAFYLCASSITRYEQFFGPGTRLTVL.

CDR3 region: CASSLGTGRQETQYF. CDR3 bases: TGTGCCAGCAGTCTTGGGACAGGCCGCCAAGAGACCCAGTACTTC. The chain employs TRBV28 and TRBJ2-5, with 8 bases matching TRBD1. Losses at the gene ends were 5 bases for V and 1 base for J; bases not matched to a gene: 6. CDR3 length equals 15 residues. In germline, CDR1 is MDHEN, CDR2 SYDVKM.

This clone has more than one count but fewer than ten. The chain couples TRBV9 to TRBJ2-3; D call uncertain. The CDR3 is 14 amino acids. Trimming removed 4 bases at V and 0 bases at J, with 9 bases between. Germline V gives CDR1 SGDLS, CDR2 YYNGEE. The CDR3 sequence is CASSPRWSTDTQYF. In DNA, the CDR3 is TGTGCCAGCAGCCCCCGGTGGAGCACAGATACGCAGTATTTT.

This sequence joins TRBV5-1 and TRBJ2-7, with D perhaps TRBD1 (6 bases). Germline V gene data show CDR1 as SGHRS and CDR2 as YFSETQ. V was clipped by 0 bases and J by 6 bases, with 13 bases between them. The CDR3 has 14 amino acids. This CDR3 is CASSLGQAFGEQYF. The CDR3 DNA follows: TGCGCCAGCAGCTTGGGACAGGCCTTTGGCGAGCAGTACTTC.

The chain carries TRBV9 and TRBJ2-3; 7 bases align to TRBD2. This CDR3 region has 14 residues. The germline V gene has CDR1 SGDLS and CDR2 YYNGEE. Trimming took 0 bases from V and 5 from J; bases not matched to a gene: 3. CDR3 DNA sequence: TGTGCCAGCAGCGTAGCCAGCGGGGAAGATACGCAGTATTTT. This encodes CASSVASGEDTQYF.

The rearrangement joins TRBV28 to TRBJ2-3, with a possible D match to TRBD1 (6 bases). The CDR3 runs to 17 residues. Trimming left V 5 bases short and J 0 bases short, with 18 bases between. CDR1 is MDHEN, CDR2 SYDVKM, per germline. CDR3 protein: CASSPPWTVTSTDTQYF. CDR3 bases: TGTGCCAGCAGTCCTCCCTGGACAGTCACTAGCACAGATACGCAGTATTTT.

This rearrangement joins TRBV6-5 to TRBJ1-2; D perhaps matches TRBD1 (6 bases). The CDR3 covers 13 residues. CDR1 and CDR2 from the germline V gene are MNHEY and SVGAGI. The V and J ends lost 3 bases and 3 bases respectively, with 8 bases between them. CDR3 amino acids: CASSYGQHYGYTF. CDR3 nucleotide sequence: TGTGCCAGCAGTTATGGACAGCACTATGGCTACACCTTC.

This chain joins TRBV27 and TRBJ1-1, with 8 bases lining up with TRBD1. The germline V gene has CDR1 MNHEY and CDR2 SMNVEV (reference sequence). The V gene end was trimmed by 0 bases and the J gene end by 3 bases; junction bases not matched to a gene: 6. This CDR3 region has 16 residues. CDR3 nucleotide sequence: TGTGCCAGCAGTTTATCGGGGCAGGGGGCCGACACTGAAGCTTTCTTT. Translation gives CASSLSGQGADTEAFF.

CDR3 region: CASSEGVLSGNTIYF. CDR3 coding DNA: TGCGCCAGCAGTGAAGGGGTTCTCTCTGGAAACACCATATATTTT. The chain is built from TRBV10-2 and TRBJ1-3; D is possibly TRBD1 (5 bases). CDR3 length equals 15 residues. Germline assignment: CDR1 WSHSY and CDR2 SAAADI. V was clipped by 3 bases and J by 0 bases, with 9 bases between them.

This clone came up a few times. This sequence joins TRBV7-8 and TRBJ2-7; a weak D match, TRBD1 (6 bases). The CDR3 sequence is 14 residues long. Germline lookup yields CDR1 SGHVS and CDR2 FQNEAQ. Trimming removed 3 bases at V and 5 bases at J, with 14 bases between. In DNA, the CDR3 is TGTGCCAGCAGCTTCGGGTCAAAGGGGGACGAGCAGTACTTC. Translating gives CASSFGSKGDEQYF.